Given below is one TCR beta chain in context. The data belong to a study of control samples from healthy donors and cancer patients. The germline CDR1 and CDR2 sequences are KGHSH and LQKENI. This CDR3 is 14 amino acids long. V lost 3 bases, J lost 0 bases, and 1 base stayed unmatched. The repertoire was sequenced with immunoSEQ multiplex PCR; TCRdb's copy has only in-frame clones and lacks some. The profile shows fewer than 300,000 clones, about 80% of them singletons. This clonotype originated in a woman aged 55-69 years with lung cancer. The sequencing input was PBMCs. This chain joins TRBV18 and TRBJ2-7; TRBD2 agrees at 8 bases. This CDR3 is CASSPSGSSYEQYF. The CDR3 DNA follows: TGTGCCAGCTCACCCAGCGGGAGCTCCTACGAGCAGTACTTC.